This T cell receptor beta chain comes out of a study of type 1 regulatory T cells. Overall study: T-allo10 is a Tr1-enriched, alloantigen-specific CD4 T cell product made in vitro.

TCRdb re-derived calls from the reads in MiXCR, one entry per CDR3 protein. The sample holds some 89,000 distinct CDR3 sequences; around a third are singletons and the top ten take about 2%. V dropped 5 bases and J dropped 7; count of bases not matched to a gene: 7. Germline assignment: CDR1 SEHNR and CDR2 FQNEAQ (reference sequence). CDR3 length equals 13 residues. This chain joins TRBV7-9 and TRBJ1-1, with TRBD1 matching 7 bases. The origin of this receptor is a human donor in good health. The sample was CD4+ T cells, either the whole sample or a sorted fraction (not recorded which). The chain's CDR3 is CASSQSRDSEAFF. As DNA, the CDR3 is TGTGCCAGCAGCCAAAGCCGGGACAGTGAAGCTTTCTTT. Full variable domain (missing parts from reference TRBV7-9 and TRBJ1-1): DTGVSQNPRHKITKRGQNVTFRCDPISEHNRLYWYRQTLGQGPEFLTYFQNEAQLEKSRLLSDRFSAERPKGSFSTLEIQRTEQGDSAMYLCASSQSRDSEAFFGQGTRLTVV.